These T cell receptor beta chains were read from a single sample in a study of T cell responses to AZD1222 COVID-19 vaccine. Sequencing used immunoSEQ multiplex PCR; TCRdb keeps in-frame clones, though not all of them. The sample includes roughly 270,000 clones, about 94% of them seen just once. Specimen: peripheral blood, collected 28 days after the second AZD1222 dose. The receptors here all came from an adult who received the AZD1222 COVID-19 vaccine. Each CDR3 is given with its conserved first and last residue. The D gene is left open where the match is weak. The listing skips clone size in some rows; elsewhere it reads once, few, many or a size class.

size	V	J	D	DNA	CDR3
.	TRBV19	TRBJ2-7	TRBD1	TGTGCCAGTAGTATTCGAGGACAGGGCTACGAGCAGTACTTC	CASSIRGQGYEQYF
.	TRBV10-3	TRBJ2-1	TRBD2	TGTGCCATCAGTGAGTTTAGCGGGTCCTACAATGAGCAGTTCTTC	CAISEFSGSYNEQFF
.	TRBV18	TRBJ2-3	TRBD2	TGTGCCAGCTCATCACCGTGGAGCGGGAGGAAGGATACGCAGTATTTT	CASSSPWSGRKDTQYF
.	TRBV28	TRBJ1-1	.	TGTGCCAGCAGTCCCGGGGCAGGGGTTCTCTGGGCTGGTGACACTGAAGCTTTCTTT	CASSPGAGVLWAGDTEAFF
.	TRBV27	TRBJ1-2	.	TGTGCCAGCAGTTTTACGATAGGGGGATCCTATGGCTACACCTTC	CASSFTIGGSYGYTF
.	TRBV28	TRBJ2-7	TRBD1	TGTGCCAGCACCCCGGGACAGTCCTACGAGCAGTACTTC	CASTPGQSYEQYF
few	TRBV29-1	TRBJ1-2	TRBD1	TGCAGCGTCGGGACAGGGGGCTTCTTAAGTGGCTACACCTTC	CSVGTGGFLSGYTF
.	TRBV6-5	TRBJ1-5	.	TGTGCCAGCAGTTACTCATGGCAGGGGAATCAGCCCCAGCATTTT	CASSYSWQGNQPQHF
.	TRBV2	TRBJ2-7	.	TGTGCCAGCAGCCTCGGGACGGCCCCGGGAGAGCAGTACTTC	CASSLGTAPGEQYF
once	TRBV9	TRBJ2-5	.	TGTGCCAGCAGCGTAGTAGGGGTCCACCAAGAGACCCAGTACTTC	CASSVVGVHQETQYF
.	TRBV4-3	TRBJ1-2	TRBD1	TGCGCCAGCAGCCAACGTCCCAGGGACAGGGCCTATGGCTACACCTTC	CASSQRPRDRAYGYTF
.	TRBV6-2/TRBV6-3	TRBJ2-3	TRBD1	TGTGCCAGCAGTTTTACTCCCGGGACAGGGACAGATACGCAGTATTTT	CASSFTPGTGTDTQYF
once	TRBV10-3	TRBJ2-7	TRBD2	TGTGCCACCCTGGGGACTAGCGGGTCTGTCCACGAGCAGTACTTC	CATLGTSGSVHEQYF
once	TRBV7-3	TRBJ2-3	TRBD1	TGTGCCAGCAGCTCAAGGGGACAGGGGACCGATACGCAGTATTTT	CASSSRGQGTDTQYF
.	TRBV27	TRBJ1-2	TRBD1	TGTGCCAGCAGTTTGTCGACAGGGCGGTATGGCTACACCTTC	CASSLSTGRYGYTF
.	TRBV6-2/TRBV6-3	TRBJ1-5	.	TGTGCCAGCAGTTACTCTGGAGAGAATCAGCCCCAGCATTTT	CASSYSGENQPQHF
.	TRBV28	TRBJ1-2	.	TGTGCCAGCAGGGGGTCCATGGCGGCCTTATTACGATACACCTTC	CASRGSMAALLRYTF
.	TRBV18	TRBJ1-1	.	TGTGCCAGCTCACCACTCGTCACAGGGTACGACACTGAAGCTTTCTTT	CASSPLVTGYDTEAFF
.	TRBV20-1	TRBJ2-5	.	TGCAGTGCTAGTTGGGAGACCCAGTACTTC	CSASWETQYF
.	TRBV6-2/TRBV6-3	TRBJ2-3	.	TGTGCCAGCAGTTACGGCGTGACGCAGTATTTT	CASSYGVTQYF
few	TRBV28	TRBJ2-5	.	TGTGCCAGCAGTTTATTGTGGGACCCCCCCCAGTACTTC	CASSLLWDPPQYF
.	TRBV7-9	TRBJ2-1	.	TGTGCCAGCAGCCCGCCCGTGGGGGGAAATGAGCAGTTCTTC	CASSPPVGGNEQFF
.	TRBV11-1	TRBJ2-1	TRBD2	TGTGCCAGCAGCCCTAGCGGGAGGCCGAGTGAGCAGTTCTTC	CASSPSGRPSEQFF
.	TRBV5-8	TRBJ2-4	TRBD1	TGTGCCAGCAGCTTCGCCCTAACGGGACAGGGTTACATTCAGTACTTC	CASSFALTGQGYIQYF
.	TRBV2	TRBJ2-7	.	TGTGCCAGCAGTGAAGGGTGGGGGGAGCAGTACTTC	CASSEGWGEQYF
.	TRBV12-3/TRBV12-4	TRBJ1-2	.	TGTGCCAGCAGTTTCGAGGGTTATGGCTACGGGACCTTC	CASSFEGYGYGTF
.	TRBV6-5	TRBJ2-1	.	TGTGCCAGCAGTTCCACGGCGTACTACAATGAGCAGTTCTTC	CASSSTAYYNEQFF
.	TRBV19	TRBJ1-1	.	TGTGCCAGTAGTATTCTCGATTTGAACACTGAAGCTTTCTTT	CASSILDLNTEAFF
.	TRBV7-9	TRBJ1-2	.	TGTGCCAGCAGCAAGCCCCCTTGGGTGGATGGCTACACCTTC	CASSKPPWVDGYTF
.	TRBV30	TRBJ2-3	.	TGTGCCTGGAGTTGGGGGACCACAGATACGCAGTATTTT	CAWSWGTTDTQYF
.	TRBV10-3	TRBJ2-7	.	TGTGCCATCAGTGAGTCGCTTACAGGTAACTACGAGCAGTACTTC	CAISESLTGNYEQYF
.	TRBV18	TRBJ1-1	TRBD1	TGTGCCAGCTCAACCGGGACAGTAGATCCTGAAGCTTTCTTT	CASSTGTVDPEAFF
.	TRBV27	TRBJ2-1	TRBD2	TGTGCCAGCAGTTTGAGCGGGAGACCGCTGTTCTTC	CASSLSGRPLFF
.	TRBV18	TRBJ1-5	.	TGTGCCAGCTCACCAACAGGATGGGATCAGCCCCAGCATTTT	CASSPTGWDQPQHF
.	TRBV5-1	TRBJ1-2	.	TGCGCCAGCAGCTTGGATTGGGCTAACTATGGCTACACCTTC	CASSLDWANYGYTF
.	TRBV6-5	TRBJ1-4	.	TGTGCCAGCAGAAACTCACTAGGCGGGGAACTGTTTTTT	CASRNSLGGELFF
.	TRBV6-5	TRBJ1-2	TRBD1	TGTGCCAGCAGTTACGACCGGGACAGCTATGGCTACACCTTC	CASSYDRDSYGYTF
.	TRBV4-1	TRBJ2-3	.	TGCGCCAGCAGCCAAGAAGGACTCACAGATACGCAGTATTTT	CASSQEGLTDTQYF
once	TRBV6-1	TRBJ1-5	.	TGTGCCAGCAGTGAAGGCTCGCGGGCTAATCAGCCCCAGCATTTT	CASSEGSRANQPQHF
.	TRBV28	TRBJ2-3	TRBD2	TGTGCCAGCTCCGAAGGCGGGAGGGCGGTCACAGATACGCAGTATTTT	CASSEGGRAVTDTQYF
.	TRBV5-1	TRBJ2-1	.	TGCGCCAGCAGCTTACCCGGCGGTGAGCAGTTCTTC	CASSLPGGEQFF
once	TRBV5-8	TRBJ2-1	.	TGTGCCAGCAGAACCAGGGCCCACCCTCTGTACAATGAGCAGTTCTTC	CASRTRAHPLYNEQFF
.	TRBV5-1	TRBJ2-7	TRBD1	TGCGCCAGCAGCCCCGGGACAGCCCTCTCCTACGAGCAGTACTTC	CASSPGTALSYEQYF
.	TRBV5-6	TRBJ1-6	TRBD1	TGTGCCAGCAGACACACAACAGGGGTGTATAATTCACCCCTCCACTTT	CASRHTTGVYNSPLHF
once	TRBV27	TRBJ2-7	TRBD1	TGTGCCAGCAGGTCACGGGACAGGAGGTACGAGCAGTACTTC	CASRSRDRRYEQYF
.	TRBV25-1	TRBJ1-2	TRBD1	TGTGCCAGCAGTGACTTCGGACAGGGCAGTAACTATGGCTACACCTTC	CASSDFGQGSNYGYTF
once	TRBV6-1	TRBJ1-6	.	TGTGCCAGCAGTGAAGTGAATAATTCACCCCTCCACTTT	CASSEVNNSPLHF
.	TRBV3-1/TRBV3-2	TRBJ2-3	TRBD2	TGTGCCAGCAGCCTTGGGGGGGGGAGCACAGATACGCAGTATTTT	CASSLGGGSTDTQYF
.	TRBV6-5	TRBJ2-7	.	TGTGCCAGCAGTTACATCGGACCCTCCTACGAGCAGTACTTC	CASSYIGPSYEQYF
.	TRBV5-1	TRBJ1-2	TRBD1	TGCGCCAGCAGCTTGTGGACGACAGGGGGAGACTATGGCTACACCTTC	CASSLWTTGGDYGYTF
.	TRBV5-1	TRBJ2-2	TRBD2	TGCGCCAGCAGCCCGGGACTAGCGGCGAACACCGGGGAGCTGTTTTTT	CASSPGLAANTGELFF
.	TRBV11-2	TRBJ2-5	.	TGTGCCAGCAGCTTATTAGGGACCCAGTACTTC	CASSLLGTQYF
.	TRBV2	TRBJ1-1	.	TGTGCCAGCAGTGTGGAAGCCGAAGCTTTCTTT	CASSVEAEAFF
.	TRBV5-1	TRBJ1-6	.	TGCGCCAGCAGCTTGGCCGGAGCAGGGAGGAATTCACCCCTCCACTTT	CASSLAGAGRNSPLHF